Shown below are 19 T cell receptor beta chains from a single sample sequenced in a study of CD8 T cells in ankylosing spondylitis (dated 2017 in TCRdb). Library preparation was by 5' RACE. The listed sequencing device is Illumina HiSeq 2500. TCRdb reworked the public reads: Q25 trimming with fastp, MiXCR clone assembly, productive beta chains retained. Rows are unified per CDR3 protein, each entry keeping the most common DNA and genes. For this sample there are about 350,000 distinct CDR3 sequences; 20% appear just once. Clones ranked in the top ten supply about an eighth of the sample. Sequencing was performed on blood, either unsorted or a sorted T cell fraction (not recorded which). The receptors stem from a male donor with ankylosing spondylitis or in good health (not recorded which).

This chain connects TRBV7-9 to TRBJ1-1; tentative D call: TRBD1 (5 bases). This CDR3 has 13 amino acids. V was cut by 5 bases and J by 8 bases, with 15 bases left in between. Germline V CDR1 and CDR2: SEHNR, FQNEAQ (reference sequence). CDR3 coding DNA: TGTGCCAGCAGCGTTCAGGTGGACAAGGAAGCTTTCTTT. Protein product: CASSVQVDKEAFF.

This clonotype was counted between two and nine times. V usage is TRBV20-1 and J usage is TRBJ2-3; 10 bases match TRBD2. Germline lookup yields CDR1 DFQATT and CDR2 SNEGSKA (reference sequence). With 1 base clipped from V and 6 bases from J, the junction kept 7 bases outside the gene matches. The CDR3 covers 15 residues. CDR3 protein: CSARVIAGGRDTQYF. The CDR3 DNA is TGCAGTGCTAGAGTTATAGCGGGGGGCCGGGATACGCAGTATTTT.

The rearrangement uses TRBV29-1 and TRBJ2-1, with TRBD2 identical over 13 bases. Germline trimming cut 6 bases from V and 4 bases from J; bases unmatched to any gene: 6. CDR1 SQVTM and CDR2 ANQGSEA come from the germline V gene. This CDR3 is built from 15 residues. The CDR3 loop is CSVQGTSGTYNEQFF. For the CDR3, the DNA is TGCAGCGTCCAGGGGACTAGCGGGACTTACAATGAGCAGTTCTTC.

This clonotype was picked up a small number of times. The chain combines TRBV5-6 with TRBJ2-1, with TRBD1 identical over 9 bases. The V and J ends lost 1 base and 7 bases, in that order; junction bases with no gene match: 6. This CDR3 region has 15 residues. Germline CDR1 reads SGHDT; CDR2 reads YYEEEE. The CDR3 DNA reads TGTGCCAGCAGCTTGTTTGGACAGGGGCGAAATGAGCAGTTCTTC. Its translation: CASSLFGQGRNEQFF.

This clonotype was detected only a few times. The chain has TRBV27 and TRBJ2-1; 9 nucleotides align to TRBD1. The CDR3 is 15 residues long. The J segment lost 4 bases and the V segment lost 2 bases, leaving 3 bases of the junction unmatched. The germline CDR1 and CDR2 sequences are MNHEY and SMNVEV (reference sequence). The CDR3 DNA follows: TGTGCCAGCAGTTTACGGACAGGGGAATACAATGAGCAGTTCTTC. As protein: CASSLRTGEYNEQFF.

V usage is TRBV10-3 and J usage is TRBJ1-2; D is possibly TRBD1 (5 bases). This CDR3 region has 15 residues. V was trimmed by 0 bases and J by 0 bases, leaving 8 bases between them. From germline, CDR1 is ENHRY and CDR2 SYGVKD. CDR3 sequence reads: CAISESRGPNYGYTF. The DNA of the CDR3 is TGTGCCATCAGTGAGTCAAGGGGCCCTAACTATGGCTACACCTTC.

This rearrangement joins TRBV5-1 to TRBJ2-7, with TRBD2 matching over 7 bases. The CDR3 is 15 residues long. J was trimmed by 0 bases and V by 3 bases; bases with no gene match: 6. Germline assignment: CDR1 SGHRS and CDR2 YFSETQ. The CDR3 region is CASSSAGDHSYEQYF. CDR3 coding DNA: TGCGCCAGCAGCTCGGCGGGGGACCACTCCTACGAGCAGTACTTC.

The chain carries TRBV9 and TRBJ2-5; TRBD1 matches 12 bases. The CDR3 consists of 15 residues. Germline CDR1 SGDLS, CDR2 YYNGEE. With V trimmed by 0 bases and J by 5 bases, 2 bases remained unmatched. The CDR3 nucleotides read TGTGCCAGCAGCGTAGACGGGACAGGGGGCGAGACCCAGTACTTC. It yields the protein CASSVDGTGGETQYF.

The V gene is TRBV12-3 or TRBV12-4, the J gene TRBJ1-5; perhaps TRBD1 as D (5 bases). The CDR3 totals 12 residues. The V end lost 6 bases, the J end lost 13 bases, and 16 bases lay between the germline ends. The CDR3 reads CASSTWGVSQHF. The CDR3, as DNA: TGTGCCAGCAGCACATGGGGGGTGTCACAGCATTTT.

This clonotype appeared a few times. The chain joins TRBV25-1 to TRBJ2-1, with 9 positions matching TRBD2. This CDR3 has 11 amino acids. The J segment lost 15 bases and the V segment lost 8 bases, leaving 8 bases of the junction unmatched. Germline-derived CDR1 and CDR2 are MGHDK and SYGVNS. The CDR3 is CASPLSGGVFF. As DNA, the CDR3 is TGTGCCAGCCCACTTAGCGGGGGTGTGTTCTTC.

The chain couples TRBV7-9 to TRBJ2-7, with TRBD1 matching 7 bases. J gave up 4 bases and V 4 bases, and 7 bases lay outside the gene matches. Germline lookup yields CDR1 SEHNR and CDR2 FQNEAQ (reference sequence). The CDR3 runs 14 residues. The CDR3 region has the DNA TGTGCCAGCAGCTCCCGGGACAGCCGATACGAGCAGTACTTC. Translating it yields CASSSRDSRYEQYF.

Only one count was recorded for this clonotype. This chain joins TRBV4-1 and TRBJ2-1; possible D gene TRBD2, 6 bases. The CDR3 has 16 amino acids. Germline loops: CDR1 MGHRA, CDR2 YSYEKL. Trimming pared 0 bases from V and 0 bases from J, leaving 9 bases between. CDR3 sequence reads: CASSQEPGVSYNEQFF. In DNA form, the CDR3 reads TGCGCCAGCAGCCAAGAGCCGGGGGTCTCCTACAATGAGCAGTTCTTC.

This clonotype was recorded a few times. V gene TRBV6-1 combines with J gene TRBJ2-7; 10 nucleotides match TRBD1. The V gene end was trimmed by 0 bases and the J gene end by 3 bases; junction bases not matched to a gene: 8. Germline CDR1 is MNHNS and CDR2 is SASEGT. The CDR3 loop spans 17 amino acids. CDR3 sequence (DNA): TGTGCCAGCAGTGAAGCGGAGACAGGGGGCTTCCTCTACGAGCAGTACTTC. Its protein is CASSEAETGGFLYEQYF.

This clonotype was found a few times. This rearrangement joins TRBV5-1 to TRBJ2-7, with TRBD1 matching 8 bases. The CDR3 loop spans 12 amino acids. V dropped 5 bases and J dropped 3; count of bases not matched to a gene: 1. Germline V gene data show CDR1 as SGHRS and CDR2 as YFSETQ. CDR3 DNA sequence: TGCGCCAGCAGGACAGGGGACTACGAGCAGTACTTC. Amino acids: CASRTGDYEQYF.

This sequence joins TRBV7-2 and TRBJ2-7, with D possibly TRBD1 on 5 matching bases. This CDR3 contains 14 residues. V gave up 5 bases and J gave up 2 bases, with 13 bases separating them. Looked up from germline, CDR1 is SGHTA and CDR2 is FQGNSA. CDR3 sequence reads: CASSQRQSPYEQYF. DNA of the CDR3: TGTGCCAGCAGCCAACGACAGAGCCCCTACGAGCAGTACTTC.

This clonotype was recorded a few times. The chain recombines TRBV7-2 with TRBJ2-3; D might be TRBD2 (6 bases). Trimming removed 5 bases at V and 8 bases at J, with 23 bases between. This CDR3 is 16 amino acids long. From germline, CDR1 is SGHTA and CDR2 FQGNSA. This chain's CDR3 is CASSTAGGTASGTQYF. The CDR3 bases are TGTGCCAGCAGCACGGCAGGAGGGACCGCTTCCGGTACGCAGTATTTT.

The chain combines TRBV6-1 with TRBJ2-2, with TRBD2 matching 8 bases. This CDR3 comprises 14 residues. In germline, CDR1 is MNHNS, CDR2 SASEGT. After removal of 6 bases from V and 9 bases from J, the junction contained 9 bases not matched to a gene. The DNA of the CDR3 is TGTGCCAGCAGCCCTAGCGGGCCCACGTGGGAGCTGTTTTTT. Protein sequence: CASSPSGPTWELFF.

This chain links TRBV12-3 or TRBV12-4 with TRBJ1-5; possibly TRBD1 for D (5 bases). Between the trimmed V and J ends, which lost 9 bases and 5 bases, there was a span of 14 bases. The CDR3 consists of 13 residues. CDR3 protein: CASLGEGDQPQHF. CDR3 DNA sequence: TGTGCCAGTTTGGGGGAGGGCGATCAGCCCCAGCATTTT.

This clonotype was seen only once. The chain couples TRBV20-1 to TRBJ2-7; TRBD1 matches 10 bases. V trimming: 5 bases; J trimming: 3 bases; junction bases outside the gene matches: 7. This CDR3 is 14 amino acids long. Germline loops: CDR1 DFQATT, CDR2 SNEGSKA (reference sequence). The CDR3 protein is CSAWGDRGGYEQYF. The CDR3 DNA reads as TGCAGTGCTTGGGGGGACAGGGGCGGCTACGAGCAGTACTTC.